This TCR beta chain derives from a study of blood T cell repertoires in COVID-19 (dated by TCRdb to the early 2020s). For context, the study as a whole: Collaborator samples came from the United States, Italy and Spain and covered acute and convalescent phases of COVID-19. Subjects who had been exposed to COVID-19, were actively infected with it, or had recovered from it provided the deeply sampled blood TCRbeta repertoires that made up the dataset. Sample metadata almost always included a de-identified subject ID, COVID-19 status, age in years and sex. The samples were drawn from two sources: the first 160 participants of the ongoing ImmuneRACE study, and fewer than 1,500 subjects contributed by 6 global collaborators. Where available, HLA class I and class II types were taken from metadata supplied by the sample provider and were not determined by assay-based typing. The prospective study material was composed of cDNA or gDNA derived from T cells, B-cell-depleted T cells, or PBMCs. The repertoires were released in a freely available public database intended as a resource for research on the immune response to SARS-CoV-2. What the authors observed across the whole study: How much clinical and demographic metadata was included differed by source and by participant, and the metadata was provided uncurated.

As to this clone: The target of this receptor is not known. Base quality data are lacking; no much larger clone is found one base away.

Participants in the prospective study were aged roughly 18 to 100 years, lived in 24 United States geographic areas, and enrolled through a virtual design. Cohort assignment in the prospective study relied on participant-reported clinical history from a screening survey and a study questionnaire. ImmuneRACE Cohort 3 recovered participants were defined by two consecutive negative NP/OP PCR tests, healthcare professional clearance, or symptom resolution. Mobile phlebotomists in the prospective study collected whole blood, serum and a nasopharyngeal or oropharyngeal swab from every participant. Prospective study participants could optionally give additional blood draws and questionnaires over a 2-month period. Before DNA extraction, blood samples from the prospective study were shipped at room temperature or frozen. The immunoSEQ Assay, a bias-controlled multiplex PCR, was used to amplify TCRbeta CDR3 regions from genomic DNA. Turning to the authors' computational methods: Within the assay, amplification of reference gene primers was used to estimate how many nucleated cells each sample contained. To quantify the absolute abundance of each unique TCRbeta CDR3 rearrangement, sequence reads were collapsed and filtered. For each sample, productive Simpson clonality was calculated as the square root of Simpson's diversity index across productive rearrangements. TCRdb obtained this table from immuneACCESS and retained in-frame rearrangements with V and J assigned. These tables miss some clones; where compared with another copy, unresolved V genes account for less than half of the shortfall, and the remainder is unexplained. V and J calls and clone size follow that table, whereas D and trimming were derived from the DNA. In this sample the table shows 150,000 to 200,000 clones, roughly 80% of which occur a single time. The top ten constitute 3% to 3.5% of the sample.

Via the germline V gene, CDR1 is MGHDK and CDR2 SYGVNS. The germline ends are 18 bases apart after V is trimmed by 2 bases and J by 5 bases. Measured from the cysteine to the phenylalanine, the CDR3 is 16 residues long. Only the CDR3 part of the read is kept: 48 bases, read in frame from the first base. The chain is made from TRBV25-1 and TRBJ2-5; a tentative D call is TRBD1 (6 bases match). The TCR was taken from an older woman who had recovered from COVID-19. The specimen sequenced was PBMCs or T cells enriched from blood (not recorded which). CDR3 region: CASSEPVGASRETQYF. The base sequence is TGTGCCAGCAGTGAACCCGTGGGGGCGTCTAGGGAGACCCAGTACTTC.